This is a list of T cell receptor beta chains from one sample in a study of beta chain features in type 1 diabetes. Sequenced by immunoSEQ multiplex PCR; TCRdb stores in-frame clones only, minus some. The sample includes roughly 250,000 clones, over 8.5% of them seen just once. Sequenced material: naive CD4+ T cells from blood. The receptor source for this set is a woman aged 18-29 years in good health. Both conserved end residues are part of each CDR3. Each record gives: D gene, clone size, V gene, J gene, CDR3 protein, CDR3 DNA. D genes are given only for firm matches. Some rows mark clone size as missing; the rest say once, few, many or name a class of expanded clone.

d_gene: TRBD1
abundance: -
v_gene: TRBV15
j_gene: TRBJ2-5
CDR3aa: CATSTGGAETQYF
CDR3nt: TGTGCCACCAGCACAGGGGGTGCAGAGACCCAGTACTTC

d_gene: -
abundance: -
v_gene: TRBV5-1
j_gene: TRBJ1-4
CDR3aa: CASSLAVAATNEKLFF
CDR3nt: TGCGCCAGCAGCTTGGCCGTTGCAGCAACTAATGAAAAACTGTTTTTT

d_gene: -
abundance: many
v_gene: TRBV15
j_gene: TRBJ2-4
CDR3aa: CATSRDVLDRRYF
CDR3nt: TGTGCCACCAGCAGAGATGTACTGGACAGACGGTACTTC

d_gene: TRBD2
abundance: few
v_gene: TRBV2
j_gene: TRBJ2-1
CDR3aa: CASRLRLAGEGAPQGFF
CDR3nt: TGTGCCAGCAGGCTGAGGCTAGCGGGAGAGGGGGCCCCCCAGGGGTTCTTC

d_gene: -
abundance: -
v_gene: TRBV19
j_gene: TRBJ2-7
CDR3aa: CASSIGASDEQYF
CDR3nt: TGTGCCAGTAGTATCGGAGCTAGCGACGAGCAGTACTTC

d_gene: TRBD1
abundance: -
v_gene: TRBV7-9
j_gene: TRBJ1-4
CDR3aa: CASSATGGSEKLFF
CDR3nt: TGTGCCAGCAGCGCGACAGGGGGGAGTGAAAAACTGTTTTTT

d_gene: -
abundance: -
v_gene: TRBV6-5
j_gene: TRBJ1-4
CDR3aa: CASKALQGSEKLFF
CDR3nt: TGTGCCAGCAAGGCGCTGCAGGGCTCCGAAAAACTGTTTTTT

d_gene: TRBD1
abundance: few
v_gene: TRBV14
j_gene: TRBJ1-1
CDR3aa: CASSRPTGTGAINTEAFF
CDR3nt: TGTGCCAGCAGCCGACCGACCGGGACAGGGGCCATTAACACTGAAGCTTTCTTT

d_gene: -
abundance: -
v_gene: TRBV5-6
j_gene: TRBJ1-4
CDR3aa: CASSLATTGSSVDNEKLFF
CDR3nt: TGTGCCAGCAGCTTGGCGACAACAGGGTCTTCGGTCGATAATGAAAAACTGTTTTTT

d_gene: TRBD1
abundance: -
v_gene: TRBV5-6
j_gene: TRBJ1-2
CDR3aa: CASSGDRGYGYTF
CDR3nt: TGTGCCAGCAGCGGGGACAGGGGCTATGGCTACACCTTC

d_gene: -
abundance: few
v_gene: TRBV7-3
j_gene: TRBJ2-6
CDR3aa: CASSYRGTAGANVLTF
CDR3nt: TGTGCCAGCAGCTATCGGGGTACGGCTGGGGCCAACGTCCTGACTTTC

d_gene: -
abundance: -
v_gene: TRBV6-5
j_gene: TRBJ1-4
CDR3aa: CASAPGGANEKLFF
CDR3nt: TGTGCCAGCGCACCTGGGGGGGCGAATGAAAAACTGTTTTTT

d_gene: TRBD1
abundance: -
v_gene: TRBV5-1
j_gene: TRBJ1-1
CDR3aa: CASSSRGATEAFF
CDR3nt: TGCGCCAGCAGCTCCAGGGGGGCCACTGAAGCTTTCTTT

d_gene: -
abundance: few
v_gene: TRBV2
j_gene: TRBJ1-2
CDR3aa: CASSGGQKPNYGYTF
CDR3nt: TGTGCCAGCAGTGGAGGACAGAAGCCTAACTATGGCTACACCTTC

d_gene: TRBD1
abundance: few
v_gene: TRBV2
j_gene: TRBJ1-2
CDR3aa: CASSVTGANYGYTF
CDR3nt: TGTGCCAGCAGTGTCACAGGGGCAAACTATGGCTACACCTTC